Listed below are T cell receptor beta chains from one sample, sequenced in a study of blood T cells in healthy people across ages. Via MiXCR, TCRdb re-called the 5' RACE reads, giving one row per CDR3 protein. The data contain 790,000 or so distinct CDR3 sequences, about half of them singletons. The sequenced sample was blood. The receptors originated from an elderly man in good health. The CDR3 runs from the conserved cysteine through the conserved F or W. A D gene is named only where the DNA matches it firmly. Size values are once, few and many counts, or a class for expanded clones, and some rows have none.

V gene: TRBV29-1; clone size: .; D gene: TRBD1; CDR3 length: 12; J gene: TRBJ1-2; CDR3 DNA: TGCAGCGCCCAGGGGGGAAGAGGTGGCTACACCTTC; CDR3 protein: CSAQGGRGGYTF
V gene: TRBV7-2; clone size: few; D gene: TRBD1; CDR3 length: 17; J gene: TRBJ2-2; CDR3 DNA: TGTGCCAGCAGCCTCGATGCGCGACAGGGGGCGAGCGGGGAGCTGTTTTTT; CDR3 protein: CASSLDARQGASGELFF
V gene: TRBV29-1; clone size: .; D gene: .; CDR3 length: 10; J gene: TRBJ1-2; CDR3 DNA: TGCAGCGTTCGGGGAAATGGCTACACCTTC; CDR3 protein: CSVRGNGYTF
V gene: TRBV28; clone size: .; D gene: TRBD1; CDR3 length: 17; J gene: TRBJ1-5; CDR3 DNA: TGTGCCAGCAGTTTATATTCCGGACAGGGGAGGGAACAGCCCCAGCATTTT; CDR3 protein: CASSLYSGQGREQPQHF
V gene: TRBV7-8; clone size: once; D gene: .; CDR3 length: 16; J gene: TRBJ2-3; CDR3 DNA: TGTGCCAGCAGCTTGCGGAGGGACAGCAGCACAGATACGCAGTATTTT; CDR3 protein: CASSLRRDSSTDTQYF
V gene: TRBV4-1; clone size: few; D gene: TRBD2; CDR3 length: 16; J gene: TRBJ2-1; CDR3 DNA: TGCGCCAGCAGCCACTCACTAGCGGGTAGTTCCAATGAGCAGTTCTTC; CDR3 protein: CASSHSLAGSSNEQFF
V gene: TRBV4-2; clone size: .; D gene: .; CDR3 length: 13; J gene: TRBJ2-7; CDR3 DNA: TGTGCCAGCAGTGGACAGACCTCCTACGAGCAGTACTTC; CDR3 protein: CASSGQTSYEQYF
V gene: TRBV7-6; clone size: .; D gene: .; CDR3 length: 14; J gene: TRBJ1-6; CDR3 DNA: TGTGCCAGCAGCCCCAGCCGGGCCAATTCACCCCTCCACTTT; CDR3 protein: CASSPSRANSPLHF
V gene: TRBV2; clone size: .; D gene: TRBD1; CDR3 length: 14; J gene: TRBJ1-5; CDR3 DNA: TGTGCCAGCAGGGGGACAGCCGCGAAGGAGCCCCAGCATTTT; CDR3 protein: CASRGTAAKEPQHF
V gene: TRBV6-2/TRBV6-3; clone size: .; D gene: .; CDR3 length: 12; J gene: TRBJ2-7; CDR3 DNA: TGTGCCAGCAGGGATTCTCTACGTGACCAGTACTTC; CDR3 protein: CASRDSLRDQYF
V gene: TRBV6-6; clone size: .; D gene: .; CDR3 length: 15; J gene: TRBJ1-6; CDR3 DNA: TGTGCCAGCAGTCATCCCGTTGGGGGTTATTCACCCCTCCACTTT; CDR3 protein: CASSHPVGGYSPLHF
V gene: TRBV18; clone size: .; D gene: TRBD2; CDR3 length: 18; J gene: TRBJ2-5; CDR3 DNA: TGTGCCAGCTCACCCAGGACTAGCGGGAGTACGTACCAAGAGACCCAGTACTTC; CDR3 protein: CASSPRTSGSTYQETQYF
V gene: TRBV12-3/TRBV12-4; clone size: .; D gene: .; CDR3 length: 14; J gene: TRBJ2-7; CDR3 DNA: TGTGCCAGCAGCCCTAGGCTTAGCTCCTACGAGCAGTACTTC; CDR3 protein: CASSPRLSSYEQYF
V gene: TRBV29-1; clone size: .; D gene: .; CDR3 length: 15; J gene: TRBJ2-5; CDR3 DNA: TGCAGCGTAGGCGGGGGCGCGGACCTCCAAGAGACCCAGTACTTC; CDR3 protein: CSVGGGADLQETQYF
V gene: TRBV14; clone size: .; D gene: .; CDR3 length: 15; J gene: TRBJ2-3; CDR3 DNA: TGTGCCAGCAGCCAAGTTCAGGGGAGGACAGATACGCAGTATTTT; CDR3 protein: CASSQVQGRTDTQYF
V gene: TRBV10-3; clone size: .; D gene: TRBD1; CDR3 length: 15; J gene: TRBJ1-5; CDR3 DNA: TGTGCCATCAGTGTTACAGGGGGCGTAGGTCAGCCCCAGCATTTT; CDR3 protein: CAISVTGGVGQPQHF
V gene: TRBV7-9; clone size: .; D gene: TRBD1; CDR3 length: 16; J gene: TRBJ1-5; CDR3 DNA: TGTGCCAGCAGCGAGCAGGGGGCAAGAGGGAATCAGCCCCAGCATTTT; CDR3 protein: CASSEQGARGNQPQHF
V gene: TRBV29-1; clone size: .; D gene: TRBD1; CDR3 length: 13; J gene: TRBJ1-2; CDR3 DNA: TGCAGCGTTGCCGTCGGGACAGGCTATGGCTACACCTTC; CDR3 protein: CSVAVGTGYGYTF
V gene: TRBV20-1; clone size: .; D gene: .; CDR3 length: 14; J gene: TRBJ2-1; CDR3 DNA: TGCAGTGCTGCTGGACTCGCAGCCTACAATGAGCAGTTCTTC; CDR3 protein: CSAAGLAAYNEQFF
V gene: TRBV12-3/TRBV12-4; clone size: many; D gene: .; CDR3 length: 12; J gene: TRBJ1-5; CDR3 DNA: TGTGCCAGCAAAAGAAGCAATCAGCCCCAGCATTTT; CDR3 protein: CASKRSNQPQHF
V gene: TRBV7-2; clone size: .; D gene: TRBD2; CDR3 length: 19; J gene: TRBJ2-3; CDR3 DNA: TGTGCCAGCAGCCCATGGGGCGAACTAGCGGGAGTGCGGACAGATACGCAGTATTTT; CDR3 protein: CASSPWGELAGVRTDTQYF
V gene: TRBV7-2; clone size: .; D gene: TRBD2; CDR3 length: 17; J gene: TRBJ2-3; CDR3 DNA: TGTGCCAGCAGCTTAGATAGGTTGCGGGGGAGCACAGATACGCAGTATTTT; CDR3 protein: CASSLDRLRGSTDTQYF
V gene: TRBV2; clone size: .; D gene: TRBD1; CDR3 length: 15; J gene: TRBJ2-2; CDR3 DNA: TGTGCTAGCAGTGAAGCCCTACAGGGGACCGGGGAGCTGTTTTTT; CDR3 protein: CASSEALQGTGELFF
V gene: TRBV20-1; clone size: .; D gene: .; CDR3 length: 13; J gene: TRBJ2-3; CDR3 DNA: TGCAGTCCCTTCCGCGGTTACACAGATACGCAGTATTTT; CDR3 protein: CSPFRGYTDTQYF
V gene: TRBV20-1; clone size: .; D gene: .; CDR3 length: 10; J gene: TRBJ1-1; CDR3 DNA: TGCAGTGCCAAGTCTGCTGAAGCTTTCTTT; CDR3 protein: CSAKSAEAFF
V gene: TRBV7-9; clone size: .; D gene: .; CDR3 length: 13; J gene: TRBJ1-2; CDR3 DNA: TGTGCCAGCAGCTTAGAGTCATCTTATGGCTACACCTTC; CDR3 protein: CASSLESSYGYTF
V gene: TRBV18; clone size: .; D gene: TRBD1; CDR3 length: 15; J gene: TRBJ2-7; CDR3 DNA: TGTGCCAGCTCAGGACCTCGGGACAGGGTCCACGAGCAGTACTTC; CDR3 protein: CASSGPRDRVHEQYF
V gene: TRBV28; clone size: few; D gene: .; CDR3 length: 16; J gene: TRBJ2-3; CDR3 DNA: TGTGCCAGCAGTTTAAAGGCAGGGCAAAGGTTCGATACGCAGTATTTT; CDR3 protein: CASSLKAGQRFDTQYF
V gene: TRBV4-2; clone size: .; D gene: .; CDR3 length: 15; J gene: TRBJ1-2; CDR3 DNA: TGTGCCAGCAGCCAAGGGGTTCAGAACAACTATGGCTACACCTTC; CDR3 protein: CASSQGVQNNYGYTF
V gene: TRBV28; clone size: .; D gene: TRBD1; CDR3 length: 15; J gene: TRBJ2-6; CDR3 DNA: TGTGCCAGCAGCATTCAGGGGGTCGGGGCCAACGTCCTGACTTTC; CDR3 protein: CASSIQGVGANVLTF